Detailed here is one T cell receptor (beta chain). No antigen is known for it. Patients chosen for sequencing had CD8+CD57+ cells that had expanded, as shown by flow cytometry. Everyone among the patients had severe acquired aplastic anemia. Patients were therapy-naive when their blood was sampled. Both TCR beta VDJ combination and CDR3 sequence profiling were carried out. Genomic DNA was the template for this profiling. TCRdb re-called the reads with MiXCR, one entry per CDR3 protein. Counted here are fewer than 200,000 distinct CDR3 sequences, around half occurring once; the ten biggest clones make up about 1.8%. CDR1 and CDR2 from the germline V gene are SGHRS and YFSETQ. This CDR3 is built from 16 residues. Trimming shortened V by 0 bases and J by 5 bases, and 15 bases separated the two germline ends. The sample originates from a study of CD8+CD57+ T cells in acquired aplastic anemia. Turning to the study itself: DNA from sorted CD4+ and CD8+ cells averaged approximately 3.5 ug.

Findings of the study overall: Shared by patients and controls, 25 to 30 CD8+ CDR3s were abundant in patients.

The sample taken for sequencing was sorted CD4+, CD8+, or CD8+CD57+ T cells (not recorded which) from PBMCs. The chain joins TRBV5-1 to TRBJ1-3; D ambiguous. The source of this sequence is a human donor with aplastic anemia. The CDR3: CASSLAGREGRNTIYF. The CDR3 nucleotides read TGCGCCAGCAGCTTGGCCGGACGGGAGGGTAGAAACACCATATATTTT.